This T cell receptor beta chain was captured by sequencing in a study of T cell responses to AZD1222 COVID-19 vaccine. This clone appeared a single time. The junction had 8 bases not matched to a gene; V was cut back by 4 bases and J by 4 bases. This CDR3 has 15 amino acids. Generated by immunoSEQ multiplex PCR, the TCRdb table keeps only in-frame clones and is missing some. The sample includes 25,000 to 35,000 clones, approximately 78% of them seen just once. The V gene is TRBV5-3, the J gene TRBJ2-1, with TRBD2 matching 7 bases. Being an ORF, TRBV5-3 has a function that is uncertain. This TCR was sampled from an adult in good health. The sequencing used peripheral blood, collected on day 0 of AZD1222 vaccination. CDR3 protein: CARSPGLVSYNEQFF. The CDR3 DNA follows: TGTGCCAGAAGCCCTGGACTAGTAAGTTACAATGAGCAGTTCTTC.